This T cell receptor beta chain was sequenced for a study of OX40 agonist ivuxolimab in advanced cancers. Study-wide points: Fewer expanded clones were found on average in CD4+ than in CD8+ T cells. Some patients without response likewise showed low normalized clonal expansion.

This CDR3 comprises 15 residues. Trimming left V 5 bases short and J 6 bases short, with 14 bases between. Looked up from germline, CDR1 is LGHNA and CDR2 is YNFKEQ. With regard to this clone: Its antigen is unidentified.

Assay: immunoSEQ multiplex PCR; the TCRdb copy retains only in-frame clones and omits some. The table lists 40,000 to 50,000 clones, 70% to 90% of them singletons, with about 12% in the top ten. The TCR originated in an adult with an advanced solid tumor such as melanoma, head and neck, liver or kidney cancer. Sequencing was performed on CD4+ or CD8+ T cells sorted from blood, taken in a trial of the OX40 agonist ivuxolimab. V gene TRBV4-2 combines with J gene TRBJ1-6, with D maybe TRBD1 (5 bases). The CDR3 here is CASSFSQGGNSPLHF. In DNA, the CDR3 is TGTGCCAGCAGCTTTTCTCAGGGAGGTAATTCACCCCTCCACTTT.